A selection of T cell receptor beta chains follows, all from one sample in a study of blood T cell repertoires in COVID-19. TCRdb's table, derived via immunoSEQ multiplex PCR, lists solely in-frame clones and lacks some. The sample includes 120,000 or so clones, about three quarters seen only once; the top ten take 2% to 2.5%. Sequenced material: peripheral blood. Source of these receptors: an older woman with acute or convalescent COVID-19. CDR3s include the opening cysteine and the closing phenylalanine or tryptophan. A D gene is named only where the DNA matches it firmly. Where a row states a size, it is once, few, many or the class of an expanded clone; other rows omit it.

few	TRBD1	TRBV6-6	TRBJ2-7	CASKLTGTAYEQYF	TGTGCCAGCAAGCTGACCGGGACAGCCTACGAGCAGTACTTC
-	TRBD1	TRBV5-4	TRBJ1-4	CASSRDRGNEKLFF	TGTGCCAGCAGCAGGGACAGGGGAAATGAAAAACTGTTTTTT
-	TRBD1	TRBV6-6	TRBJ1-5	CASSRQGWNNQPQHF	TGTGCCAGCAGCCGACAGGGGTGGAACAATCAGCCCCAGCATTTT
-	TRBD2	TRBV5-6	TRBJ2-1	CASSLVGLANEQFF	TGTGCCAGCAGCTTAGTAGGACTAGCTAATGAGCAGTTCTTC
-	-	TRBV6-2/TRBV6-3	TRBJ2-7	CASSSGTPSYEQYF	TGTGCCAGCAGTTCGGGGACTCCTAGCTACGAGCAGTACTTC
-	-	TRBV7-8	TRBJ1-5	CASSLGQGSGNQPQHF	TGTGCCAGCAGCTTAGGGCAGGGGTCGGGGAATCAGCCCCAGCATTTT
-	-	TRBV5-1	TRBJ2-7	CASSLAGGTVGEYEQYF	TGCGCCAGCAGCTTGGCTGGGGGCACCGTGGGAGAATACGAGCAGTACTTC
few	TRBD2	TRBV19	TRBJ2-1	CASRPGTSGSNEQFF	TGTGCCAGTAGGCCCGGGACTAGCGGGAGCAATGAGCAGTTCTTC
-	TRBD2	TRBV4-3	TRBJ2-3	CASSQQRGPDTQYF	TGCGCCAGCAGCCAACAGCGGGGACCAGATACGCAGTATTTT
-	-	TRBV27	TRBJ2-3	CASSLSGGPGASTQYF	TGTGCCAGCAGTTTATCGGGGGGGCCAGGGGCTTCAACGCAGTATTTT
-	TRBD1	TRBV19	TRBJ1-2	CASHEHPGTGGFYGYTF	TGTGCCAGTCATGAACACCCCGGGACAGGGGGTTTCTATGGCTACACCTTC
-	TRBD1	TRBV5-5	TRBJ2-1	CASSRTLTGGSYNEQFF	TGTGCCAGCAGCAGAACTTTGACAGGGGGATCCTACAATGAGCAGTTCTTC
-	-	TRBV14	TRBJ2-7	CASSQDLASYEQYF	TGTGCCAGCAGCCAAGACCTGGCATCATACGAGCAGTACTTC
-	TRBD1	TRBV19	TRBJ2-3	CASSDYRGGGTDTQYF	TGTGCCAGTAGTGATTACAGGGGTGGGGGCACAGATACGCAGTATTTT
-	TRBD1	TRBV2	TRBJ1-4	CASTEEQGAGEKLFF	TGTGCCAGCACCGAGGAGCAGGGGGCCGGTGAAAAACTGTTTTTT
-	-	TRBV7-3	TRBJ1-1	CASSLSQGTEAFF	TGTGCCAGCAGCTTATCGCAGGGCACTGAAGCTTTCTTT
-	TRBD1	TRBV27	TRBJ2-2	CASNRGDSTGELFF	TGTGCCAGCAACAGGGGAGATTCCACCGGGGAGCTGTTTTTT
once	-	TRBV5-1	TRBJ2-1	CASSWTPDLGDEQFF	TGCGCCAGCAGCTGGACCCCTGATCTCGGGGATGAGCAGTTCTTC
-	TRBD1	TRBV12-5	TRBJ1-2	CASGSGQSLGGYTF	TGTGCTAGTGGTTCGGGACAGAGCCTAGGTGGCTACACCTTC
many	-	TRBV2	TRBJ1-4	CASSPSPGTLLFF	TGTGCCAGCAGTCCCTCCCCCGGGACATTACTGTTTTTT
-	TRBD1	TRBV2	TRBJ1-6	CASARGSNSPLHF	TGTGCCAGCGCCAGGGGGAGTAATTCACCCCTCCACTTT
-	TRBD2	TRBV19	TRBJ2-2	CASSIIGTSGMNTGELFF	TGTGCCAGTAGTATTATCGGGACTAGCGGGATGAACACCGGGGAGCTGTTTTTT
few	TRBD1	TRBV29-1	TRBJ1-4	CSVMDRGYEKLFF	TGCAGCGTTATGGACAGGGGGTATGAAAAACTGTTTTTT
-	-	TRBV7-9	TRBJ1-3	CASSGSVEDGNTIYF	TGTGCCAGCAGCGGATCCGTGGAGGACGGAAACACCATATATTTT
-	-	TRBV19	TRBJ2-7	CASSIGASAGEQYF	TGTGCCAGTAGTATAGGGGCTAGCGCGGGCGAGCAGTACTTC
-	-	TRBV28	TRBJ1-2	CASSSAYPGREYGYTF	TGTGCCAGCAGTTCCGCGTACCCGGGAAGGGAATATGGCTACACCTTC
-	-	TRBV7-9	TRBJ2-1	CASSLAGGRSYNEQFF	TGTGCCAGCAGCTTAGCGGGGGGTCGCTCCTACAATGAGCAGTTCTTC
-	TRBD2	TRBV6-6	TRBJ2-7	CASRDTGTRTYEQYF	TGTGCCAGCAGGGATACAGGGACTAGGACCTACGAGCAGTACTTC
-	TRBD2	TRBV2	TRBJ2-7	CASSEVPGAGGEQYF	TGTGCCAGCAGTGAAGTTCCGGGAGCGGGAGGGGAGCAGTACTTC
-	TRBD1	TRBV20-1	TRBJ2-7	CSASGSGGARGYEQYF	TGCAGTGCTAGTGGCTCAGGGGGCGCGAGGGGCTACGAGCAGTACTTC
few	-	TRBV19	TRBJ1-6	CASSTGMKNSPLHF	TGTGCCAGTAGTACAGGGATGAAAAATTCACCCCTCCACTTT
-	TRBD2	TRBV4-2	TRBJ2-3	CASSTGTSVDTQYF	TGTGCCAGCAGTACCGGGACTAGCGTAGATACGCAGTATTTT
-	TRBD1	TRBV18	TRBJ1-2	CASSPPGDSNGYTF	TGTGCCAGCTCACCACCGGGGGACAGTAATGGCTACACCTTC
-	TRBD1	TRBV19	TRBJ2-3	CASRGDRGRGDTQYF	TGTGCCAGCCGAGGGGACAGGGGGCGAGGTGATACGCAGTATTTT
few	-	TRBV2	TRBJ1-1	CASRIGGGTEAFF	TGTGCCAGCAGGATTGGGGGGGGGACTGAAGCTTTCTTT
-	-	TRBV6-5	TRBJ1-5	CASSSILRGDQHF	TGTGCCAGCAGCTCGATTCTCAGGGGCGACCAGCATTTT
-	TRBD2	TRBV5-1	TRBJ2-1	CASSPSGIYEQFF	TGCGCCAGCAGCCCTAGCGGGATCTATGAGCAGTTCTTC
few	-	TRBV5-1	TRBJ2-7	CASSYDSPTGEQYF	TGCGCCAGCAGCTACGACTCTCCGACGGGGGAGCAGTACTTC
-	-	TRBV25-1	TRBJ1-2	CASSEQGWRGGYTF	TGTGCCAGCAGTGAACAGGGATGGAGGGGCGGCTACACCTTC
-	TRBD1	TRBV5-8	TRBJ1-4	CASSLGQGKGEKLFF	TGTGCCAGCAGCTTGGGACAGGGAAAAGGAGAAAAACTGTTTTTT
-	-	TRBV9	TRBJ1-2	CASSVPTRLGYTF	TGTGCCAGCAGCGTACCGACCAGGCTTGGCTACACCTTC
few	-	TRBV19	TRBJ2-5	CASSIGSGEETQYF	TGTGCCAGTAGTATAGGGTCCGGGGAAGAGACCCAGTACTTC
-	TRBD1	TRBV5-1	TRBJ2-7	CASSRDSSTYEQYF	TGCGCCAGCAGCCGGGACAGTTCCACCTACGAGCAGTACTTC
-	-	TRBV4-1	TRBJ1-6	CASSQEGAYNSPLHF	TGCGCCAGCAGCCAAGAAGGGGCCTATAATTCACCCCTCCACTTT